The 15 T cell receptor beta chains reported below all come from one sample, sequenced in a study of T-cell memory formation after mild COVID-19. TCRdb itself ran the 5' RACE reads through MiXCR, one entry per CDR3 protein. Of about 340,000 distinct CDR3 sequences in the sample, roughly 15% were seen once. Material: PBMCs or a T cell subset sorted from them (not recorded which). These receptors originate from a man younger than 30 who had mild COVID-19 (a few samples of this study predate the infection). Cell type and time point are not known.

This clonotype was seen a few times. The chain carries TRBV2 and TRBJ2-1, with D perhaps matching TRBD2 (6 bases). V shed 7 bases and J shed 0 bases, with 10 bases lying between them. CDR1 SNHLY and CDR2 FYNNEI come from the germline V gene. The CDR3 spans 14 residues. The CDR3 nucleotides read TGTGCCAGCACTGGGACTGCCTCCTACAATGAGCAGTTCTTC. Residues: CASTGTASYNEQFF.

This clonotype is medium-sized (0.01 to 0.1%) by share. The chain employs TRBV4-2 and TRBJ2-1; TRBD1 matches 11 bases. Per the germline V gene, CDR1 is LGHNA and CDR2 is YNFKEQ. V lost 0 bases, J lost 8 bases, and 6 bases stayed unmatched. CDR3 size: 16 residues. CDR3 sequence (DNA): TGTGCCAGCAGCCAAGATGTAGGGACAGGGGGGCATGAGCAGTTCTTC. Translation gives CASSQDVGTGGHEQFF.

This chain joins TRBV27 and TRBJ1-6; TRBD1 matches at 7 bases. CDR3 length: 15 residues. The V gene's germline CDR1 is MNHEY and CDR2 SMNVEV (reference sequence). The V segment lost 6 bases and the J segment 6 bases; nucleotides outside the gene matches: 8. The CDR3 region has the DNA TGTGCCAGCAGGGCTACCGGGACAGTTAATTCACCCCTCCACTTT. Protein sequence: CASRATGTVNSPLHF.

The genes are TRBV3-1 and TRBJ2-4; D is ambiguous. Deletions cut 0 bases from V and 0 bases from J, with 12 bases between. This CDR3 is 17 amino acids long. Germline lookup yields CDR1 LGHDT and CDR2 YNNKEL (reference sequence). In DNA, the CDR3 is TGTGCCAGCAGCCAAGATCTCGCCAGTTTAGCCAAAAACATTCAGTACTTC. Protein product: CASSQDLASLAKNIQYF.

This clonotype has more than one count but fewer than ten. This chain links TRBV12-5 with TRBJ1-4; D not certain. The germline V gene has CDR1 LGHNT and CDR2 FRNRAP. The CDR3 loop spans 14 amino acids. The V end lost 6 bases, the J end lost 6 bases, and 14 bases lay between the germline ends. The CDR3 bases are TGTGCTAGTGGCCCGGTCGGCCGGGATGAAAAACTGTTTTTT. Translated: CASGPVGRDEKLFF.

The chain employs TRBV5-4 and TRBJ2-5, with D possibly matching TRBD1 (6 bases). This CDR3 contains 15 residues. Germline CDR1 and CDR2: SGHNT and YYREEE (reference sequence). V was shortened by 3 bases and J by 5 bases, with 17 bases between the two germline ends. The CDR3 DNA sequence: TGTGCCAGCAGCTCCTTCAAACAGGGAGTGGAGACCCAGTACTTC. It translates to CASSSFKQGVETQYF.

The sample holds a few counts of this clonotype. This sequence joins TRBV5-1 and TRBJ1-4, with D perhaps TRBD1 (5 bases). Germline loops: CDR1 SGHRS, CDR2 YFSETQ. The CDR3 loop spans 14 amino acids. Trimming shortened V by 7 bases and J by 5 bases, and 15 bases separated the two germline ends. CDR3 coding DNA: TGCGCCAGCGCACTCCGGGACCCAAATGAAAAACTGTTTTTT. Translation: CASALRDPNEKLFF.

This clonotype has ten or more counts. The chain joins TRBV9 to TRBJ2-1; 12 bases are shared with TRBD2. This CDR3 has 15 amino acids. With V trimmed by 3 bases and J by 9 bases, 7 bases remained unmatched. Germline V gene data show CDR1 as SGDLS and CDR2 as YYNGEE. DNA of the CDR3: TGTGCCAGCAGCGAGACTAGCGGGGGCACCTTTGAGCAGTTCTTC. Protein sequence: CASSETSGGTFEQFF. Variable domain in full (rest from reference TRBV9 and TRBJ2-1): DSGVTQTPKHLITATGQRVTLRCSPRSGDLSVYWYQQSLDQGLQFLIQYYNGEERAKGNILERFSAQQFPDLHSELNLSSLELGDSALYFCASSETSGGTFEQFFGPGTRLTVL.

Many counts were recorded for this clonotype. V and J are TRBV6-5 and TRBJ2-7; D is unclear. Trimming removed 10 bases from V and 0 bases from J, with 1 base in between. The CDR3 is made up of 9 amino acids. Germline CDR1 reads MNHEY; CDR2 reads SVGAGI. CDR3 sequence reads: CATSYEQYV. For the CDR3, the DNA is TGTGCCACCTCCTACGAGCAGTACGTC.

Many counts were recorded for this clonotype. The CDR3 region is CASSFAGAGTQYF. The DNA of the CDR3 is TGTGCCAGCAGTTTTGCGGGGGCTGGTACGCAGTATTTT. The chain employs TRBV6-5 and TRBJ2-3, with a tentative D call TRBD2 (7 bases). Germline V gene data show CDR1 as MNHEY and CDR2 as SVGAGI. The germline V and J ends were trimmed by 4 bases and 8 bases, with 13 bases remaining between them. The CDR3 loop spans 13 amino acids.

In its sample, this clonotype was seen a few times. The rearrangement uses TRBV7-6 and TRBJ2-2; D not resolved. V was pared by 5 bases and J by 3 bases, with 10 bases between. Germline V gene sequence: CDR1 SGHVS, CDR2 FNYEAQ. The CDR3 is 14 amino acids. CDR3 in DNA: TGTGCCAGCAGCCTCGAGAAGCACACCGGGGAGCTGTTTTTT. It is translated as CASSLEKHTGELFF.

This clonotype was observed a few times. The CDR3 DNA sequence: TGTGCCAGCAGCTTATTGAGTCCCACAGATACGCAGTATTTT. The encoded protein is CASSLLSPTDTQYF. V usage is TRBV7-8 and J usage is TRBJ2-3; no reliable D call. V lost 2 bases to trimming and J lost 2 bases, with 8 bases between them. Germline lookup yields CDR1 SGHVS and CDR2 FQNEAQ. The CDR3 consists of 14 residues.

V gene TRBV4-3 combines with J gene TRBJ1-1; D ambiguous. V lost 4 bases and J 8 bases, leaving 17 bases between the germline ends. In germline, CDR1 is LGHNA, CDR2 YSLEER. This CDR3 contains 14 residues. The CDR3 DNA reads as TGCGCCAGCAGCCGGCGAGAGGGCGGCAGCGAAGCTTTCTTT. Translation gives CASSRREGGSEAFF.

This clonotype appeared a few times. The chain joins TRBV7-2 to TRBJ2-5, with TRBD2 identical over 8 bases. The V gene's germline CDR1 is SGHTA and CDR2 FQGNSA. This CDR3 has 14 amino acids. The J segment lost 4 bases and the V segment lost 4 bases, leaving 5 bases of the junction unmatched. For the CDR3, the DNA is TGTGCCAGCAGCTCTCCGGGGGGGCCAGAGACCCAGTACTTC. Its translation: CASSSPGGPETQYF. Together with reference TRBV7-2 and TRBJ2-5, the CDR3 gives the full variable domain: GAGVSQSPSNKVTEKGKDVELRCDPISGHTALYWYRQSLGQGLEFLIYFQGNSAPDKSGLPSDRFSAERTGGSVSTLTIQRTQQEDSAVYLCASSSPGGPETQYFGPGTRLLVL.

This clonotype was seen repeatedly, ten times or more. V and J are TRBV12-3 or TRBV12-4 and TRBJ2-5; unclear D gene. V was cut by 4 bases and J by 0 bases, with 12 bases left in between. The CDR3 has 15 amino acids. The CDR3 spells CASSSVYGHQETQYF. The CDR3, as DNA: TGTGCCAGCAGTTCCGTGTACGGACACCAAGAGACCCAGTACTTC.